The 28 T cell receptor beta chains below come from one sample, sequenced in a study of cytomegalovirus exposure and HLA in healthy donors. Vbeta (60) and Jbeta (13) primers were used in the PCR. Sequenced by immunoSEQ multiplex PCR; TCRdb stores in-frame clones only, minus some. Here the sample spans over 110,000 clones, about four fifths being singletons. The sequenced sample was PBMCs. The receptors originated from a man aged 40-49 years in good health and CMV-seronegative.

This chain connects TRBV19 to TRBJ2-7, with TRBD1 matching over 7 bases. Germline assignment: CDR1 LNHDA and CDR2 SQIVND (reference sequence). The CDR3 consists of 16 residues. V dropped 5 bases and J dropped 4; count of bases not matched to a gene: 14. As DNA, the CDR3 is TGTGCCAGTAGTTCCGGCCAAGGGACAGTTCCATACGAGCAGTACTTC. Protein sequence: CASSSGQGTVPYEQYF. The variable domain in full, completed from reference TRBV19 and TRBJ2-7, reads DGGITQSPKYLFRKEGQNVTLSCEQNLNHDAMYWYRQDPGQGLRLIYYSQIVNDFQKGDIAEGYSVSREKKESFPLTVTSAQKNPTAFYLCASSSGQGTVPYEQYFGPGTRLTVT.

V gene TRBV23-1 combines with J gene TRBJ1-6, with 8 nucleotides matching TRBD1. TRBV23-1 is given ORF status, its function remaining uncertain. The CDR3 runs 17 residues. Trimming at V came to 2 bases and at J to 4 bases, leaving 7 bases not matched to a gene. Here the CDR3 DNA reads TGCGCCAGCAGTCAACCCGGACAGGGAAGTTATAATTCACCCCTCCACTTT. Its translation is CASSQPGQGSYNSPLHF.

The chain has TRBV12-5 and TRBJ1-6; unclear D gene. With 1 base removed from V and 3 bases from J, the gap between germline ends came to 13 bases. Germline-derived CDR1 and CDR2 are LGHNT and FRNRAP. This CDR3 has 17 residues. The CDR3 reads CASGLGTVGGYNSPLHF. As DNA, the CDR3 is TGTGCTAGTGGTTTGGGAACAGTCGGAGGCTATAATTCACCCCTCCACTTT.

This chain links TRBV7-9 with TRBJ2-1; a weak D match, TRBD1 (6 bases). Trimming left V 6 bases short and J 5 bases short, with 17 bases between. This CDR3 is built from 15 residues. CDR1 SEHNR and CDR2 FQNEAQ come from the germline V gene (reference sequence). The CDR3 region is CASSPSSDSNNEQFF. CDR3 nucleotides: TGTGCCAGCAGTCCCTCCTCGGACAGCAACAATGAGCAGTTCTTC.

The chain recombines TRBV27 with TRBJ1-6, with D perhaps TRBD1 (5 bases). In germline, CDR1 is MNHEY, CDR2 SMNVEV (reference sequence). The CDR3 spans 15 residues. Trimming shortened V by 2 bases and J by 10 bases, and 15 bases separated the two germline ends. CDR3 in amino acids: CASSLGTFQESPLHF. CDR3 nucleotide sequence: TGTGCCAGCAGTTTAGGGACTTTTCAGGAATCACCCCTCCACTTT.

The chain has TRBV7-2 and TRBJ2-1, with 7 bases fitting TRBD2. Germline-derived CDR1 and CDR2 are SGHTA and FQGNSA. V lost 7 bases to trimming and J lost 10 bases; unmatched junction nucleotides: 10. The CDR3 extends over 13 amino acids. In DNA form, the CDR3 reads TGTGCCAGCACTCTGAGGCTAGCGGCAGAGCAGTTCTTC. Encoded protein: CASTLRLAAEQFF.

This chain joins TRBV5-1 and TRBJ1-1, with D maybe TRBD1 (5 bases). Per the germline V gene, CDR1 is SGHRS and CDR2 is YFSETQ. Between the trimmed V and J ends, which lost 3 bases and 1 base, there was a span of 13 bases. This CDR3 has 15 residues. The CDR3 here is CASSWGVGKNTEAFF. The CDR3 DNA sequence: TGCGCCAGCAGCTGGGGGGTTGGCAAGAACACTGAAGCTTTCTTT. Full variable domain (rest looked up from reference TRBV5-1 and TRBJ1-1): KAGVTQTPRYLIKTRGQQVTLSCSPISGHRSVSWYQQTPGQGLQFLFEYFSETQRNKGNFPGRFSGRQFSNSRSEMNVSTLELGDSALYLCASSWGVGKNTEAFFGQGTRLTVV.

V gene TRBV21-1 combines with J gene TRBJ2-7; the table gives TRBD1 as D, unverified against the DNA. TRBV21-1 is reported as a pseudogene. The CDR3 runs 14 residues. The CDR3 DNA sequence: TGTGCCAGCAGCAGGGGCGGCACCTGCTACGAGCAGTACTTC. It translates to CASSRGGTCYEQYF.

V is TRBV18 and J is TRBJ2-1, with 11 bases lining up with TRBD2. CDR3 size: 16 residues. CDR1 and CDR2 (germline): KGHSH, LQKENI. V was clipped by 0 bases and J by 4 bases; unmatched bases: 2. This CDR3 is CASSPPTSGGYNEQFF. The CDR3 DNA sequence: TGTGCCAGCTCACCACCTACTAGCGGGGGTTACAATGAGCAGTTCTTC.

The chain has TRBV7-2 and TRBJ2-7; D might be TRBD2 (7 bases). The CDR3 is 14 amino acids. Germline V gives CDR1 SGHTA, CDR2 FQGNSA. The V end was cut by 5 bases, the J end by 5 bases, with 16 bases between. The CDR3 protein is CASSPGGPLDEQYF. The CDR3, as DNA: TGTGCCAGCAGCCCCGGGGGGCCCCTCGACGAGCAGTACTTC.

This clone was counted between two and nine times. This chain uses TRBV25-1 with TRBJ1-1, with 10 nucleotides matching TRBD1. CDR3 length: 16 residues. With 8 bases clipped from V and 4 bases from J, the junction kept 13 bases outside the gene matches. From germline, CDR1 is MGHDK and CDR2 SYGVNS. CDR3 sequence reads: CASGDRGGGRFTEAFF. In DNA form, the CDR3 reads TGTGCCAGCGGGGACAGGGGAGGTGGTAGATTCACTGAAGCTTTCTTT.

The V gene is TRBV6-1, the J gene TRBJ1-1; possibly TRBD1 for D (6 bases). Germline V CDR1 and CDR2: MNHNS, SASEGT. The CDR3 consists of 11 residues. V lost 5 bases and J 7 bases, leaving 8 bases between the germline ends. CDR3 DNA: TGTGCCAGCAGTTTGACAGGTGAAGCTTTCTTT. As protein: CASSLTGEAFF.

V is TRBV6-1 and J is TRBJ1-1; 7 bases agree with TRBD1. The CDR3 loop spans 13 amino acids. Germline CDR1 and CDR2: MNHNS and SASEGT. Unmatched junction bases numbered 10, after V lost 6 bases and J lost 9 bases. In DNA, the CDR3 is TGTGCCAGCAGCCGGACAGGCCCGGTTAAAGCTTTCTTT. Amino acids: CASSRTGPVKAFF.

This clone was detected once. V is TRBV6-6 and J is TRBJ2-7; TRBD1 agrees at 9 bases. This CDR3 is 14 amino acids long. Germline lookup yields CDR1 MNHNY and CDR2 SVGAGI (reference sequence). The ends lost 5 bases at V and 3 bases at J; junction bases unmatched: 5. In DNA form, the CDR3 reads TGTGCCAGCAGTCCGGGGACAGGGAACTACGAGCAGTACTTC. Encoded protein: CASSPGTGNYEQYF.

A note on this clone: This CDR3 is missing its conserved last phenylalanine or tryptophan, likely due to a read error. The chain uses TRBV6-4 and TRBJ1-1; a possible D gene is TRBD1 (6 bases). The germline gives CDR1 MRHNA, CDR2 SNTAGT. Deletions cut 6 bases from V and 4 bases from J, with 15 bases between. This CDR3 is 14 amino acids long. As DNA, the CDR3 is TGTGCCAGCAGCCTCACAGGGTCGAGCACTGAAGCTTTCCTT. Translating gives CASSLTGSSTEAFL.

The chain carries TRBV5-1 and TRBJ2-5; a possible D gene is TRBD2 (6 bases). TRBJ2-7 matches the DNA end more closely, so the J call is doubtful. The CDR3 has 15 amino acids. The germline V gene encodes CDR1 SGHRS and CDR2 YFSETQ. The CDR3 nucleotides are TGCGCCAGCAGCTTGTCAAGGGGACTTGTTTACGAGCAGTACTTC. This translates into CASSLSRGLVYEQYF.

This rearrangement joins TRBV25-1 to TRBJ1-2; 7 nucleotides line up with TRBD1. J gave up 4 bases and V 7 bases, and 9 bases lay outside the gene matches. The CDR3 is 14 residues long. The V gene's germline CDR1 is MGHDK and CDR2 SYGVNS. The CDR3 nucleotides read TGTGCCAGCACTCAGACAGGGCTAGGCTATGGCTACACCTTC. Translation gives CASTQTGLGYGYTF.

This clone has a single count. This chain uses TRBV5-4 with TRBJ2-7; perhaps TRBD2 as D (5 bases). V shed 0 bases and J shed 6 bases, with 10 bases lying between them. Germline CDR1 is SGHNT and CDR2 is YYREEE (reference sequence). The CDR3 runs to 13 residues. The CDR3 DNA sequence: TGTGCCAGCAGCTTGGGGCTAGCCGGCGAGCAGTACTTC. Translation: CASSLGLAGEQYF.

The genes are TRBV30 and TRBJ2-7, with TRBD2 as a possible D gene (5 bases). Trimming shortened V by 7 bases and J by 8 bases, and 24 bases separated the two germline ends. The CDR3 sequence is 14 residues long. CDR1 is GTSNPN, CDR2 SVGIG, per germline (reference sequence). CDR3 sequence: CASIWNKAAGKQYF. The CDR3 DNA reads TGTGCCTCGATTTGGAATAAGGCAGCCGGGAAGCAGTACTTC.

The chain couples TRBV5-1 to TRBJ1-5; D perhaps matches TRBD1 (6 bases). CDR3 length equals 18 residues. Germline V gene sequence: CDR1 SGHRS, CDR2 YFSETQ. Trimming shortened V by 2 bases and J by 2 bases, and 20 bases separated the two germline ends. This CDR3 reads CASSLGQTGSSGNQPQHF. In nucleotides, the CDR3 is TGCGCCAGCAGCTTAGGACAAACAGGGAGCTCCGGCAATCAGCCCCAGCATTTT.

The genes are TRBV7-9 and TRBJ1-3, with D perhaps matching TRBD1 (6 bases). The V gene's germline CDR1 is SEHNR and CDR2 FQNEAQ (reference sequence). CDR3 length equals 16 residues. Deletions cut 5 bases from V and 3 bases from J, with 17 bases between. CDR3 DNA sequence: TGTGCCAGCAGCACCGGGACACTGGTTCTTGGAAACACCATATATTTT. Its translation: CASSTGTLVLGNTIYF.

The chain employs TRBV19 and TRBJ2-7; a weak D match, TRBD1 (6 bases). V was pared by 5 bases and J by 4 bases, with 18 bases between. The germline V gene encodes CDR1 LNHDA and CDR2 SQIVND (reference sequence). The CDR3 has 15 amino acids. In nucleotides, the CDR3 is TGTGCCAGTAGTGTGGGGGCTCCTTCGCCTTACGAGCAGTACTTC. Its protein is CASSVGAPSPYEQYF. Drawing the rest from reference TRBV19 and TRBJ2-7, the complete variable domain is DGGITQSPKYLFRKEGQNVTLSCEQNLNHDAMYWYRQDPGQGLRLIYYSQIVNDFQKGDIAEGYSVSREKKESFPLTVTSAQKNPTAFYLCASSVGAPSPYEQYFGPGTRLTVT.

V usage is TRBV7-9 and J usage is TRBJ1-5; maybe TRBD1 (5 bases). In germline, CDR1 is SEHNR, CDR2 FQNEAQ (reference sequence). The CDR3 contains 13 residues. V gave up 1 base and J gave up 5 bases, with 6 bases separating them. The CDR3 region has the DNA TGTGCCAGCAGCTTAGGGGGCCATCAGCCCCAGCATTTT. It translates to CASSLGGHQPQHF.

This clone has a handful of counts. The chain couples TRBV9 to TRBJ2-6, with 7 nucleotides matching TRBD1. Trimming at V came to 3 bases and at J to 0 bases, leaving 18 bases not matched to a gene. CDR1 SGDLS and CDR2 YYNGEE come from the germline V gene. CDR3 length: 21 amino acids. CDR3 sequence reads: CASSALESGGLFSSGANVLTF. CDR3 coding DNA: TGTGCCAGCAGCGCGCTAGAATCAGGGGGTCTTTTTAGCTCTGGGGCCAACGTCCTGACTTTC.

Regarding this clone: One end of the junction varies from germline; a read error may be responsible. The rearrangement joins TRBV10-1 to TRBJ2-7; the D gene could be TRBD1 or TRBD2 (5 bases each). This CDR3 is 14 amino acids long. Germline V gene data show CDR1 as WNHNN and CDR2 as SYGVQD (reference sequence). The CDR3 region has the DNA TGCGCCAGCAGTCAGTCAGGGAGTTCCTACGAGCAGTACTTC. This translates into CASSQSGSSYEQYF.

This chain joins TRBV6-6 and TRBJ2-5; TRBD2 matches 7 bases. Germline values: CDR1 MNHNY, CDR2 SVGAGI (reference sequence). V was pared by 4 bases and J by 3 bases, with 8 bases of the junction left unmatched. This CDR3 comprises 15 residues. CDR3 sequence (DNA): TGTGCCAGCAGTTCCGGGTCCAGCGGGAAAGAGACCCAGTACTTC. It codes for CASSSGSSGKETQYF.

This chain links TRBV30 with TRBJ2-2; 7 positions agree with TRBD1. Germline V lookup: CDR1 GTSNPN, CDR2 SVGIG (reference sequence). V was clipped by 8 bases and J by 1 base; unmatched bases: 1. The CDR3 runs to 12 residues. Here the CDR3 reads CAGTENTGELFF. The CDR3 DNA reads TGTGCCGGGACAGAGAACACCGGGGAGCTGTTTTTT.

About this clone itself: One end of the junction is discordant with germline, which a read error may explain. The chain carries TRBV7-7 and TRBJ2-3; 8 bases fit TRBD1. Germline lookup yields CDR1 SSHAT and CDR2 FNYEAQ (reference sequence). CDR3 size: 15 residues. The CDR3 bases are TGTGCTAGCAGCTTAGACAGGGGAAGCACAGATACGCAGTATTTT. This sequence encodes CASSLDRGSTDTQYF.